This T cell receptor (beta chain) appears in the sequencing data of a study of blood T cell repertoires in COVID-19. As for the study in general: Samples of COVID-19 (acute and convalescent) were obtained from the United States, Italy and Spain. Sample material is recorded as cDNA or gDNA derived from T cells, B-cell-depleted T cells, or PBMCs.

Per the study methods: Reference gene primers were amplified, and this amplification served to estimate nucleated cell counts. The method was immunoSEQ multiplex PCR; TCRdb's version includes in-frame clones alone and lacks a portion of them. The V and J calls and the clone size are those of that table, but D and trimming were determined from the DNA. The data show some 41,000 clones, 80% to 90% seen once. The V end was cut by 7 bases, the J end by 10 bases, with 27 bases between. This CDR3 region has 16 residues. The V gene's germline CDR1 is SGHRS and CDR2 YFSETQ. The source of this sequence is a man aged 70 or older with active COVID-19. The sequenced sample consisted of peripheral blood. The rearrangement joins TRBV5-1 to TRBJ2-1, with D possibly TRBD2 on 5 matching bases. The CDR3 DNA sequence: TGCGCCAGCCGCCGGGATGGGGTCGGCCAAGTGGGGGAGCAGTTCTTC. Translating gives CASRRDGVGQVGEQFF. The full variable domain, its missing parts supplied by reference TRBV5-1 and TRBJ2-1, is KAGVTQTPRYLIKTRGQQVTLSCSPISGHRSVSWYQQTPGQGLQFLFEYFSETQRNKGNFPGRFSGRQFSNSRSEMNVSTLELGDSALYLCASRRDGVGQVGEQFFGPGTRLTVL.